This TCR beta chain was recovered during a study of OX40 agonist ivuxolimab in advanced cancers. Looking at the study overall: Ivuxolimab was a fully human IgG2 agonistic monoclonal antibody targeting the costimulatory receptor OX40 (CD134). Intravenous ivuxolimab was administered to patients every 2 weeks at six dose levels: 0.01, 0.1, 0.3, 1.5, 3 and 10 mg/kg. A male proportion of around 83% and a mean age of roughly 55 years, ranging from 23 to 79, were recorded for the dose-escalation cohort. Patients were allowed to have had prior anti-PD-1, anti-PD-L1 or anti-CTLA-4 therapy, and approximately 40% of the dose-escalation patients had been treated with checkpoint inhibitors. Of the roughly 50 dose-escalation patients, hepatocellular carcinoma was present in approximately 20, melanoma in approximately 15, renal cell carcinoma in 9 and head and neck cancer in 9. Partial responses occurred in three dose-escalation patients, of whom one had hepatocellular carcinoma and two had cutaneous melanoma. The point of sequencing TCRbeta in the periphery was to test whether ivuxolimab changed TCR sequence diversity and drove clonal T-cell expansion. The monotherapy dose-escalation portion (N of about 57 patients) of the phase I ivuxolimab trial is reported in the paper.

CDR1 and CDR2 are read off the germline V gene as SGHRS and YFSETQ. V gives up 4 bases and J gives up 4 bases, and the segment between their germline ends measures 12 bases. There are 14 amino acids in the CDR3, from cysteine to phenylalanine inclusive. The kept DNA is CDR3 alone, 42 bases in frame from the first base. Genomic DNA was isolated from the sorted cells so that the TCRbeta CDR3 region could be sequenced. TCRbeta CDR3 regions were sequenced using the immunoSEQ Assay. Drawn from immuneACCESS, this table holds only the in-frame rearrangements with V and J called that TCRdb kept. Clones are partly lost; checked studies trace under half to an unresolved V gene and leave the rest unexplained. Here the sample has more than 70,000 clones; approximately 85% occur a single time. The ten largest clones capture roughly 25% of the sample. Patients with autoimmune disease history or receiving systemic immunosuppression were excluded from the trial. Peripheral blood for TCR sequencing was collected from all dose cohorts at baseline, on cycle 4 day 1, and on cycle 7 day 1. The samples were taken from a phase I, first-in-human, multicenter, open-label dose-escalation trial of ivuxolimab. Adults with locally advanced or metastatic melanoma, renal cell, hepatocellular, or head and neck squamous cell carcinoma were enrolled in the trial. Before TCR sequencing, CD4+ T cells and CD8+ T cells were sorted from peripheral blood as separate populations.

As for this clone: Its target antigen remains unknown. Qualities for individual bases were not recorded, and no much larger clone is one base off.

Findings and caveats that apply to the study as a whole: At doses from 0.1 to 3.0 mg/kg, clonal expansion was seen in both CD4+ and CD8+ blood T cells between baseline and week 6. Low levels of normalized T-cell clonal expansion were also seen in some patients who did not respond. On average, CD8+ T cells showed more expanded clones than CD4+ T cells after ivuxolimab. In partial responders in the 0.1-3.0 mg/kg groups, normalized peripheral clonal expansion was found to be among the lowest, especially among CD8+ T cells. Antigen specificity was not determined for the clonally expanded peripheral T cells.

The source of this sequence is an adult with an advanced solid tumor such as melanoma, head and neck, liver or kidney cancer. Here the chain combines TRBV5-1 and TRBJ2-1; the D segment might be TRBD1 or TRBD2, since each matches 5 bases. The sample consisted of CD4+ or CD8+ T cells sorted from blood, taken in a trial of the OX40 agonist ivuxolimab. Here the CDR3 is given as CASSPPGGYNEQFF. DNA sequence: TGCGCCAGCAGCCCTCCTGGGGGATACAATGAGCAGTTCTTC.